This passage covers 14 T cell receptor beta chains from one sample sequenced in a study of PD-1 blockade in classical Hodgkin lymphoma. Method: immunoSEQ multiplex PCR; TCRdb's copy keeps in-frame clones and lacks some. Of about 39,000 clones listed, over 65% were seen once; the top ten hold 7.5% to 10%. The time point here: cycle 4 day 1 (C4D1), after less than seven weeks of nivolumab. Relapse after autologous stem cell transplantation occurred in every patient, and brentuximab vedotin exposure varied. This specimen consisted of peripheral blood mononuclear cells (PBMCs), obtained before the fourth cycle of nivolumab. The source is a human donor with classical Hodgkin lymphoma.

V and J are TRBV7-2 and TRBJ2-5, with 7 bases that match TRBD2. TRBJ2-7 explains the end of the DNA better; the J call may be wrong. Germline V gene lookup returns CDR1 SGHTA and CDR2 FQGNSA. This CDR3 is 15 amino acids long. In nucleotides, the CDR3 is TGTGCCAGCAGCTTAGCCTCTAGCGGCTCCTACGAGCAGTACTTC. Translating it yields CASSLASSGSYEQYF.

The J gene is TRBJ2-2, the V gene TRBV4-2, with 8 bases lining up with TRBD2. Germline CDR1 reads LGHNA; CDR2 reads YNFKEQ. CDR3 length equals 17 residues. J was trimmed by 5 bases and V by 0 bases; bases with no gene match: 8. CDR3: CASSQDLLRGDTGELFF. The CDR3 DNA reads as TGTGCCAGCAGCCAAGATCTTTTGCGGGGGGATACCGGGGAGCTGTTTTTT.

V is TRBV7-2 and J is TRBJ1-4, with D maybe TRBD1 (6 bases). Germline lookup yields CDR1 SGHTA and CDR2 FQGNSA. CDR3 length: 15 residues. Trimming removed 1 base at V and 7 bases at J, with 13 bases between. CDR3 in amino acids: CASSLDSGAGEKLFF. The CDR3 nucleotides read TGTGCCAGCAGCTTAGATTCAGGGGCAGGTGAAAAACTGTTTTTT.

This chain connects TRBV5-5 to TRBJ2-1; TRBD1 agrees at 8 bases. V dropped 3 bases and J dropped 4; count of bases not matched to a gene: 9. This CDR3 is 16 amino acids long. Germline CDR1 is SGHKS and CDR2 is YYEKEE (reference sequence). In DNA, the CDR3 is TGTGCCAGCAGCTCTGACAGGGGATTCTTATACAATGAGCAGTTCTTC. This gives the protein CASSSDRGFLYNEQFF.

The chain has TRBV19 and TRBJ2-3; TRBD2 might be the D (6 bases). Germline loops: CDR1 LNHDA, CDR2 SQIVND (reference sequence). This CDR3 comprises 13 residues. The germline V and J ends were trimmed by 4 bases and 3 bases, with 8 bases remaining between them. CDR3 nucleotide sequence: TGTGCCAGTAGTACGGGGAGGACAGATACGCAGTATTTT. Translated, it gives CASSTGRTDTQYF.

The chain uses TRBV29-1 and TRBJ2-7; TRBD1 is a possible D gene (5 bases). CDR1 SQVTM and CDR2 ANQGSEA come from the germline V gene. The CDR3 is 13 residues long. With 6 bases removed from V and 5 bases from J, the gap between germline ends came to 17 bases. In nucleotides, the CDR3 is TGCAGCGTGAAGGGGCATGTTGCTAACGAGCAGTACTTC. This gives the protein CSVKGHVANEQYF.

The CDR3 protein is CASSRGQEQETQYF. CDR3 in DNA: TGTGCCAGCAGCAGAGGACAGGAACAAGAGACCCAGTACTTC. V usage is TRBV7-8 and J usage is TRBJ2-5; 7 nucleotides agree with TRBD1. The CDR3 totals 14 residues. The V segment lost 5 bases and the J segment 2 bases; nucleotides outside the gene matches: 5. Germline V gene sequence: CDR1 SGHVS, CDR2 FQNEAQ.

The chain has TRBV5-1 and TRBJ2-2; a weak D match, TRBD1 (5 bases). The germline V and J ends were trimmed by 0 bases and 5 bases, with 14 bases remaining between them. The CDR3 has 16 residues. Germline CDR1 reads SGHRS; CDR2 reads YFSETQ. CDR3: CASSLAGKGRTGELFF. For the CDR3, the DNA is TGCGCCAGCAGCTTGGCAGGGAAAGGAAGGACCGGGGAGCTGTTTTTT.

The V and J genes are TRBV6-5 and TRBJ1-5; 8 nucleotides match TRBD1. V lost 5 bases, J lost 7 bases, and 4 bases stayed unmatched. CDR1 MNHEY and CDR2 SVGAGI come from the germline V gene. The CDR3 is 13 residues long. The CDR3: CASSPDRVQPQHF. For the CDR3, the DNA is TGTGCCAGCAGTCCGGACAGGGTCCAGCCCCAGCATTTT.

The gene calls are TRBV4-1 and TRBJ2-5; D remains ambiguous. CDR1 MGHRA and CDR2 YSYEKL come from the germline V gene. The CDR3 totals 14 residues. V lost 2 bases to trimming and J lost 5 bases, with 12 bases between them. CDR3 nucleotides: TGCGCCAGCAGCCAAACCTACTTGGGGGAGACCCAGTACTTC. Translating gives CASSQTYLGETQYF.

The chain joins TRBV7-9 to TRBJ2-5, with a tentative D call TRBD2 (5 bases). Germline V gene sequence: CDR1 SEHNR, CDR2 FQNEAQ (reference sequence). CDR3 length: 14 amino acids. The germline V and J ends were trimmed by 2 bases and 1 base, with 8 bases remaining between them. CDR3 DNA: TGTGCCAGCAGCTTAACCGGGGTCCAAGAGACCCAGTACTTC. Encoded protein: CASSLTGVQETQYF.

This clone was seen more than once but under ten times. The chain joins TRBV5-5 to TRBJ2-2, with 10 bases fitting TRBD2. The CDR3 length is 14 residues. Germline V gene sequence: CDR1 SGHKS, CDR2 YYEKEE (reference sequence). The ends lost 5 bases at V and 5 bases at J; junction bases unmatched: 3. CDR3 sequence reads: CASRKGLATGELFF. For the CDR3, the DNA is TGTGCCAGCAGGAAGGGACTAGCGACCGGGGAGCTGTTTTTT.

The rearrangement joins TRBV28 to TRBJ2-6; 7 positions agree with TRBD1. This CDR3 has 15 residues. Germline CDR1 and CDR2: MDHEN and SYDVKM. With V trimmed by 4 bases and J by 3 bases, 3 bases remained unmatched. The CDR3, as DNA: TGTGCCAGCAGTTCAGACAGGGATGGGGCCAACGTCCTGACTTTC. Protein product: CASSSDRDGANVLTF.

This sequence joins TRBV15 and TRBJ1-5, with D unresolved. V was trimmed by 0 bases and J by 10 bases, leaving 13 bases between them. This CDR3 is built from 14 residues. Germline CDR1 is LNHNV and CDR2 is YYDKDF (reference sequence). DNA of the CDR3: TGTGCCACCAGCAGAGATAAAAGTTTCAGCCCCCAGCATTTT. Its translation: CATSRDKSFSPQHF.